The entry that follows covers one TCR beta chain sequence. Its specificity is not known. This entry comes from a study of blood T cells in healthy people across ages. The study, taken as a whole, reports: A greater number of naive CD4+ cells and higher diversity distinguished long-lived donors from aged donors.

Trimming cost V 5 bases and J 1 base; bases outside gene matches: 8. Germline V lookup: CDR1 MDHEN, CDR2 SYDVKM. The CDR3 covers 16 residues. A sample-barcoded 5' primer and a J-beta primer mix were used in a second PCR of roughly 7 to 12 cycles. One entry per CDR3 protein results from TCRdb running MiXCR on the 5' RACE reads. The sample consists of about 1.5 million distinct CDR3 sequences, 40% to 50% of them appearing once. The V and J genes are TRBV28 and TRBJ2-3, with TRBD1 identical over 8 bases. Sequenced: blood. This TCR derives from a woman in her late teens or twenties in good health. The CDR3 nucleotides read TGTGCCAGCAGTGCACAACCGGGACAGGGCACAGATACGCAGTATTTT. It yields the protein CASSAQPGQGTDTQYF.